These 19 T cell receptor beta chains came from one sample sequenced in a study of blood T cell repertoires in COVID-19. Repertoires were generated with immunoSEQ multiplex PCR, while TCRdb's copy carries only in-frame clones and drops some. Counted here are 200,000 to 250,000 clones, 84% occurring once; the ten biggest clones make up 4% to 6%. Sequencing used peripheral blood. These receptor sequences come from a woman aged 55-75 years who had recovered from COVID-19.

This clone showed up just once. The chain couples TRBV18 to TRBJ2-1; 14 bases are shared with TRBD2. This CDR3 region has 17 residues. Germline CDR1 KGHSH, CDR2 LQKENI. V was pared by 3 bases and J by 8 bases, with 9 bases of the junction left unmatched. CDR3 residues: CASSPGLAGDPSDEQFF. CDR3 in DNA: TGTGCCAGCTCACCGGGACTAGCGGGGGATCCTTCAGATGAGCAGTTCTTC.

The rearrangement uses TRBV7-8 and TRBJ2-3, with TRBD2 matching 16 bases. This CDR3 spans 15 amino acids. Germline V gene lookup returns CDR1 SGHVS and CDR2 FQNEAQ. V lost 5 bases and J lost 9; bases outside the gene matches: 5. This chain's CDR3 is CASSGTSGGAGTQYF. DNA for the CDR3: TGTGCCAGCAGCGGGACTAGCGGGGGGGCCGGGACGCAGTATTTT. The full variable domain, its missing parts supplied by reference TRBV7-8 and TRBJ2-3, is GAGVSQSPRYKVAKRGQDVALRCDPISGHVSLFWYQQALGQGPEFLTYFQNEAQLDKSGLPSDRFFAERPEGSVSTLKIQRTQQEDSAVYLCASSGTSGGAGTQYFGPGTRLTVL.

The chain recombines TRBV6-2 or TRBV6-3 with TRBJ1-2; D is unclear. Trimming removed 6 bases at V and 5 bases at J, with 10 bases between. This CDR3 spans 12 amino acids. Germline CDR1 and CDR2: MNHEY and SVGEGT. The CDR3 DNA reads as TGTGCCAGCAGCTTGTATGAGTATGGCTACACCTTC. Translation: CASSLYEYGYTF.

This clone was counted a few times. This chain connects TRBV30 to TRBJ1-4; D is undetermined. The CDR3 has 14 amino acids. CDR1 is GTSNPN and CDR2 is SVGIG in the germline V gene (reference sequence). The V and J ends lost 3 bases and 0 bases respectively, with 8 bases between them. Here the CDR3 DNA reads TGTGCCTGGAGCCTGGTAGCAACTAATGAAAAACTGTTTTTT. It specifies CAWSLVATNEKLFF.

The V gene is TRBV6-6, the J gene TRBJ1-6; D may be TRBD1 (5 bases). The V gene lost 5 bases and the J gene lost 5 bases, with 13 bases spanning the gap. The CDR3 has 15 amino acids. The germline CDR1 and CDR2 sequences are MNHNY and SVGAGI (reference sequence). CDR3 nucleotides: TGTGCCAGCAGTAGGGGTCGACAAGATAATTCACCCCTCCACTTT. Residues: CASSRGRQDNSPLHF.

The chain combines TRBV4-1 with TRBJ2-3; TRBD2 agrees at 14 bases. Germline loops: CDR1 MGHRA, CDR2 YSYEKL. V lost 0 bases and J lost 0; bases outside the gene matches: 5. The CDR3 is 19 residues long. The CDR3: CASSQDGLAGGFSTDTQYF. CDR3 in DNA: TGCGCCAGCAGCCAAGACGGACTAGCGGGGGGATTTAGCACAGATACGCAGTATTTT.

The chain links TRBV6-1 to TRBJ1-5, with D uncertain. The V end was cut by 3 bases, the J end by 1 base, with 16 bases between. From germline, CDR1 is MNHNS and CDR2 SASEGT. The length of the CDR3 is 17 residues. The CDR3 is CASSDPFRHNSNQPQHF. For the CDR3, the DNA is TGTGCCAGCAGTGACCCTTTTAGACATAACAGCAATCAGCCCCAGCATTTT.

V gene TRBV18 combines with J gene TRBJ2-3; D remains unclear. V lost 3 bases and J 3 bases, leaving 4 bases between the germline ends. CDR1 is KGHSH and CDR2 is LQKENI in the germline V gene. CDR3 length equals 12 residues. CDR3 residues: CASSPRTDTQYF. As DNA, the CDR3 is TGTGCCAGCTCACCGAGGACAGATACGCAGTATTTT.

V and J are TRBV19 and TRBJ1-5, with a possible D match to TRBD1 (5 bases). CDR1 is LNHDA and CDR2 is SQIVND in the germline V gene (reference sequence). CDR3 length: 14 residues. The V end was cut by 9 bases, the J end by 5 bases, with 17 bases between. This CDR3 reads CASSGAATYQPQHF. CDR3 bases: TGTGCCAGCAGCGGGGCAGCCACCTATCAGCCCCAGCATTTT.

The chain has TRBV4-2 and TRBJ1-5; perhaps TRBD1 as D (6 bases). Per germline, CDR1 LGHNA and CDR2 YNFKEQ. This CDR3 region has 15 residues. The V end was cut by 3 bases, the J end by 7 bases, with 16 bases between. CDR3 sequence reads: CASSQLGRGTQPQHF. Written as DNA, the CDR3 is TGTGCCAGCAGCCAGCTGGGCAGGGGAACGCAGCCCCAGCATTTT.

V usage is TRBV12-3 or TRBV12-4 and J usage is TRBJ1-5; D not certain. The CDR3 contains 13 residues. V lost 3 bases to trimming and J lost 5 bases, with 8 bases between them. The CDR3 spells CASSFGLHQPQHF. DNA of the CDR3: TGTGCCAGCAGTTTTGGGCTTCATCAGCCCCAGCATTTT.

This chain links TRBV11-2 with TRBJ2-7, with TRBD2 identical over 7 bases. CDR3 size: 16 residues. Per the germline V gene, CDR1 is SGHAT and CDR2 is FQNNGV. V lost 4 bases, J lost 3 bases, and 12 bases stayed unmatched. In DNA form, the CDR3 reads TGTGCCAGCAGCTCCGGCCGCGGGGGTTCCTTCTACGAGCAGTACTTC. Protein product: CASSSGRGGSFYEQYF.

The CDR3 coding sequence is TGTGCCAGCGTGCCGGGACAGGCTAACTATGGCTACACCTTC. It translates to CASVPGQANYGYTF. The chain has TRBV6-6 and TRBJ1-2; 8 bases fit TRBD1. Germline lookup yields CDR1 MNHNY and CDR2 SVGAGI (reference sequence). The trim removed 8 bases at V and 0 bases at J, leaving 5 bases unmatched. CDR3 length: 14 residues.

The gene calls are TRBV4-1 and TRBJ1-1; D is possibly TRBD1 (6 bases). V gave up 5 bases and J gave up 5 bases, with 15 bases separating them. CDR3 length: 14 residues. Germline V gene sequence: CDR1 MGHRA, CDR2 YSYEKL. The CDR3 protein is CASSTQRGGTEAFF. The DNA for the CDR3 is TGCGCCAGCAGCACGCAGCGAGGGGGAACTGAAGCTTTCTTT.

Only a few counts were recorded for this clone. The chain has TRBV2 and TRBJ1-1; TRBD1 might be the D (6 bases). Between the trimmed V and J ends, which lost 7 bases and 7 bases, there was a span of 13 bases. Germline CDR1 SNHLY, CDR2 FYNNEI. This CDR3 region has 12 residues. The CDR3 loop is CASNPGVIEAFF. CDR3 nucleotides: TGTGCCAGCAACCCAGGGGTGATTGAAGCTTTCTTT.

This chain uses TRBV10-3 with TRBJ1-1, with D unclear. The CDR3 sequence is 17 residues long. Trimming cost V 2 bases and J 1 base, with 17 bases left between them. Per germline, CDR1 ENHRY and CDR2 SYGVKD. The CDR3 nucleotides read TGTGCCATCAGTGAGGCGGCGGTCCCTAAATCGAACACTGAAGCTTTCTTT. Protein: CAISEAAVPKSNTEAFF.

As DNA, the CDR3 is TGTGCCAGCAGCCAAGCTTCCCAGGTTAGCACAGATACGCAGTATTTT. Amino acids: CASSQASQVSTDTQYF. V gene TRBV14 combines with J gene TRBJ2-3, with D unresolved. V gave up 1 base and J gave up 0 bases, with 11 bases separating them. The CDR3 spans 16 residues. Germline CDR1 and CDR2: SGHDN and FVKESK.

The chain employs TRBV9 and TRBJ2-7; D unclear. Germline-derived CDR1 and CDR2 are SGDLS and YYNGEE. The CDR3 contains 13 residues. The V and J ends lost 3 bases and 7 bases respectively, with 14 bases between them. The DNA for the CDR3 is TGTGCCAGCAGCGATCGAAACCCGCTAGAGCAGTACTTC. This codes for CASSDRNPLEQYF.

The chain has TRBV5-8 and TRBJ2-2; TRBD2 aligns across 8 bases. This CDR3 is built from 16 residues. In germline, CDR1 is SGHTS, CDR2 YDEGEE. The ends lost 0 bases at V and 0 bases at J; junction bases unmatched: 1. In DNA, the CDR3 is TGTGCCAGCAGCTTGGATAGCGGGGCGAACACCGGGGAGCTGTTTTTT. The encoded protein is CASSLDSGANTGELFF.